Following are 27 T cell receptor beta chains from one sample sequenced in a study of blood T cell repertoires in COVID-19. Method: immunoSEQ multiplex PCR; TCRdb's copy keeps in-frame clones and lacks some. The sample includes around 200,000 clones, approximately 90% of them seen just once. The specimen sequenced was peripheral blood. The source is a man between 18 and 35 years old with active or convalescent COVID-19.

In this sample, this clone turned up once. This chain uses TRBV7-9 with TRBJ2-2; D is perhaps TRBD2 (7 bases). In germline, CDR1 is SEHNR, CDR2 FQNEAQ (reference sequence). Trimming left V 5 bases short and J 3 bases short, with 16 bases between. This CDR3 has 16 residues. The CDR3 DNA sequence: TGTGCCAGCAGCCCCGTAGGGGGGGGCGACACCGGGGAGCTGTTTTTT. Its translation: CASSPVGGGDTGELFF.

V and J are TRBV6-6 and TRBJ2-7; TRBD2 matches at 11 bases. Germline assignment: CDR1 MNHNY and CDR2 SVGAGI (reference sequence). The CDR3 loop spans 15 amino acids. V gave up 7 bases and J gave up 1 base; unmatched junction bases: 6. CDR3 residues: CASTAGTSGSYEQYF. The CDR3 DNA reads as TGTGCCAGCACCGCCGGGACTAGCGGTTCCTACGAGCAGTACTTC.

This clone was seen more than once but under ten times. The V gene is TRBV13, the J gene TRBJ1-1; D not certain. Per the germline V gene, CDR1 is PRHDT and CDR2 is FYEKMQ (reference sequence). CDR3 length: 14 residues. The germline V and J ends were trimmed by 2 bases and 3 bases, with 10 bases remaining between them. The CDR3 loop reads CASSLPDIHTEAFF. CDR3 sequence (DNA): TGTGCCAGCAGCTTACCCGACATTCACACTGAAGCTTTCTTT. Combining the CDR3 with reference TRBV13 and TRBJ1-1 gives the whole variable domain AAGVIQSPRHLIKEKRETATLKCYPIPRHDTVYWYQQGPGQDPQFLISFYEKMQSDKGSIPDRFSAQQFSDYHSELNMSSLELGDSALYFCASSLPDIHTEAFFGQGTRLTVV.

CDR3 in DNA: TGTGCCAGCACTCCCAGGGTAGATTGGTACACTGAAGCTTTCTTT. Encoded protein: CASTPRVDWYTEAFF. This chain joins TRBV7-2 and TRBJ1-1; D may be TRBD1 (5 bases). CDR1 is SGHTA and CDR2 is FQGNSA in the germline V gene. V was pared by 7 bases and J by 3 bases, with 18 bases between. The length of the CDR3 is 15 residues.

The chain recombines TRBV5-1 with TRBJ2-7, with a weak D call TRBD1 (6 bases). The CDR3 has 15 amino acids. Trimming removed 1 base at V and 5 bases at J, with 16 bases between. Germline values: CDR1 SGHRS, CDR2 YFSETQ. CDR3 amino acids: CASSLRSGVFDEQYF. DNA of the CDR3: TGCGCCAGCAGCTTGAGGTCAGGGGTTTTCGACGAGCAGTACTTC.

The chain employs TRBV19 and TRBJ1-1; unclear D gene. The CDR3 covers 13 residues. V was shortened by 4 bases and J by 4 bases, with 10 bases between the two germline ends. Germline CDR1 is LNHDA and CDR2 is SQIVND (reference sequence). CDR3 nucleotides: TGTGCCAGTAGTACAGGAGGCTCCACTGAAGCTTTCTTT. Its protein product is CASSTGGSTEAFF.

As concerns this clone: One end of the junction varies from germline; a read error may be responsible. The chain recombines TRBV10-3 with TRBJ1-2, with D possibly being TRBD1 (5 bases). The CDR3 has 16 amino acids. In germline, CDR1 is ENHRY, CDR2 SYGVKD. The CDR3 region has the DNA TGTGCCACCAGTGTTATCTCGGCAGGGCCTGACTATGGCTACACCTTC. Translated, it gives CATSVISAGPDYGYTF.

In its sample, this clone was seen once. The rearrangement links TRBV4-1 to TRBJ1-5; D not resolved. The germline V gene encodes CDR1 MGHRA and CDR2 YSYEKL. This CDR3 comprises 15 residues. The V and J ends lost 0 bases and 11 bases respectively, with 17 bases between them. The CDR3 bases are TGCGCCAGCAGCCAAGATTTCTCAGGATTGTTGTCCCAGCATTTT. It specifies CASSQDFSGLLSQHF.

This clone showed up just once. The chain carries TRBV3-1 (or the pseudogene TRBV3-2) and TRBJ1-1; D remains unclear. The V end lost 1 base, the J end lost 5 bases, and 14 bases lay between the germline ends. The CDR3 is 15 residues long. The V gene's germline CDR1 is LGHDT and CDR2 YNNKEL (reference sequence). The DNA for the CDR3 is TGTGCCAGCAGCCAAGGCGGTGGTGCGGTGACTGAAGCTTTCTTT. Encoded protein: CASSQGGGAVTEAFF.

The chain is built from TRBV7-9 and TRBJ1-4; D is undetermined. The CDR3 contains 15 residues. CDR1 is SEHNR, CDR2 FQNEAQ, per germline (reference sequence). Trimming shortened V by 6 bases and J by 5 bases, and 16 bases separated the two germline ends. The CDR3 DNA sequence: TGTGCCAGCAGTTCCGAGGGTGCTATCAATGAAAAACTGTTTTTT. This translates into CASSSEGAINEKLFF.

This chain connects TRBV7-9 to TRBJ2-1; 10 bases line up with TRBD2. Germline V gene lookup returns CDR1 SEHNR and CDR2 FQNEAQ (reference sequence). There are 17 residues in the CDR3. Trimming at V came to 0 bases and at J to 5 bases, leaving 7 bases not matched to a gene. The CDR3 protein is CASSLAVLAGVHNEQFF. The DNA for the CDR3 is TGTGCCAGCAGCTTAGCGGTGCTAGCGGGAGTCCACAATGAGCAGTTCTTC. Using reference TRBV7-9 and TRBJ2-1 for the parts outside the CDR3, the full variable domain is DTGVSQNPRHKITKRGQNVTFRCDPISEHNRLYWYRQTLGQGPEFLTYFQNEAQLEKSRLLSDRFSAERPKGSFSTLEIQRTEQGDSAMYLCASSLAVLAGVHNEQFFGPGTRLTVL.

The chain couples TRBV5-1 to TRBJ2-4; 9 nucleotides match TRBD1. Germline V gene data show CDR1 as SGHRS and CDR2 as YFSETQ. The CDR3 consists of 13 residues. Trimming removed 4 bases from V and 5 bases from J; junction bases left unmatched: 1. CDR3 protein: CASSRQGENIQYF. The CDR3 coding sequence is TGCGCCAGCAGCCGACAGGGGGAAAACATTCAGTACTTC.

The chain combines TRBV7-9 with TRBJ1-1, with TRBD1 matching 8 bases. J lost 5 bases, V lost 2 bases, and 4 bases had no gene match. CDR1 and CDR2 (germline): SEHNR, FQNEAQ (reference sequence). The CDR3 is made up of 14 amino acids. The CDR3 nucleotides read TGTGCCAGCAGCTTATCCAGGGGGCGGACTGAAGCTTTCTTT. This sequence encodes CASSLSRGRTEAFF.

V usage is TRBV5-1 and J usage is TRBJ1-2; 8 nucleotides align to TRBD1. The CDR3 has 16 amino acids. CDR1 and CDR2 (germline): SGHRS, YFSETQ. The V segment lost 3 bases and the J segment 7 bases; nucleotides outside the gene matches: 14. CDR3 in amino acids: CASSSEGQGARFGYTF. Written as DNA, the CDR3 is TGCGCCAGCAGCTCCGAGGGGCAGGGGGCTCGGTTTGGCTACACCTTC. The variable domain in full, completed from reference TRBV5-1 and TRBJ1-2, reads KAGVTQTPRYLIKTRGQQVTLSCSPISGHRSVSWYQQTPGQGLQFLFEYFSETQRNKGNFPGRFSGRQFSNSRSEMNVSTLELGDSALYLCASSSEGQGARFGYTFGSGTRLTVV.

This clone was detected only once. V usage is TRBV25-1 and J usage is TRBJ2-5; D uncertain. There are 10 residues in the CDR3. Germline V gene lookup returns CDR1 MGHDK and CDR2 SYGVNS. V was shortened by 8 bases and J by 5 bases, with 6 bases between the two germline ends. The CDR3 sequence is CASAGETQYF. CDR3 nucleotides: TGTGCCAGCGCCGGTGAGACCCAGTACTTC.

Turning to this clone: The junction and the germline gene differ at one end; a read error may be behind it. The chain is built from TRBV7-9 and TRBJ2-2, with TRBD2 matching over 8 bases. This CDR3 is built from 16 residues. Germline V CDR1 and CDR2: SEHNR, FQNEAQ (reference sequence). CDR3 sequence (DNA): TGTGCCAGCAGCTCTATAGCGGGAATGAACGCCGGGGAGCTGTTTTTT. It codes for CASSSIAGMNAGELFF.

The CDR3 loop reads CASSWLQGSHEQYF. The CDR3 DNA is TGTGCCAGCAGCTGGTTACAGGGAAGCCACGAGCAGTACTTC. This chain uses TRBV13 with TRBJ2-7; a weak D match, TRBD1 (6 bases). The V end lost 4 bases, the J end lost 5 bases, and 15 bases lay between the germline ends. Germline loops: CDR1 PRHDT, CDR2 FYEKMQ (reference sequence). This CDR3 is built from 14 residues.

V gene TRBV7-2 combines with J gene TRBJ1-2, with TRBD1 identical over 10 bases. The junction had 14 bases not matched to a gene; V was cut back by 5 bases and J by 8 bases. The length of the CDR3 is 16 residues. CDR1 and CDR2 (germline): SGHTA, FQGNSA. The CDR3, as DNA: TGTGCCAGCAGCGCCCGAAACCCGGGACAGGGGTCGGGCTACACCTTC. Protein: CASSARNPGQGSGYTF.

V gene TRBV27 combines with J gene TRBJ1-2, with TRBD1 identical over 8 bases. The V gene's germline CDR1 is MNHEY and CDR2 SMNVEV (reference sequence). V lost 4 bases, J lost 4 bases, and 2 bases stayed unmatched. This CDR3 has 13 residues. The CDR3 coding sequence is TGTGCCAGCAGTTACGGACAGGGCTATGGCTACACCTTC. Its protein product is CASSYGQGYGYTF.

This CDR3 reads CAWTTGNSPLHF. Here the CDR3 DNA reads TGTGCCTGGACCACAGGGAACTCACCCCTCCACTTT. The chain links TRBV30 to TRBJ1-6; perhaps TRBD1 as D (6 bases). Trimming cost V 4 bases and J 10 bases, with 11 bases left between them. CDR3 length: 12 amino acids. Germline V gene sequence: CDR1 GTSNPN, CDR2 SVGIG (reference sequence).

The chain links TRBV11-2 to TRBJ1-5; 8 bases fit TRBD1. CDR1 is SGHAT, CDR2 FQNNGV, per germline. J lost 2 bases, V lost 5 bases, and 8 bases had no gene match. The CDR3 loop spans 16 amino acids. CDR3 residues: CASSPRGTGGNQPQHF. For the CDR3, the DNA is TGTGCCAGCAGCCCTCGAGGGACAGGAGGCAATCAGCCCCAGCATTTT.

This sequence joins TRBV29-1 and TRBJ1-3, with D hard to call. This CDR3 has 14 residues. Germline values: CDR1 SQVTM, CDR2 ANQGSEA. V was pared by 3 bases and J by 0 bases, with 9 bases between. CDR3 sequence: CSVEFTSSGNTIYF. The CDR3 DNA is TGCAGCGTTGAGTTTACCAGCTCTGGAAACACCATATATTTT.

The CDR3 region is CATSIPGLAGETDTQYF. The CDR3 DNA sequence: TGTGCCACCAGTATCCCGGGACTAGCGGGAGAGACAGATACGCAGTATTTT. The V gene is TRBV24-1, the J gene TRBJ2-3, with 14 bases fitting TRBD2. Germline trimming cut 6 bases from V and 3 bases from J; bases unmatched to any gene: 7. Germline values: CDR1 KGHDR, CDR2 SFDVKD. The CDR3 runs to 17 residues.

The chain links TRBV9 to TRBJ2-7; 8 positions match TRBD2. The CDR3 contains 17 residues. Losses at the gene ends were 0 bases for V and 2 bases for J; bases not matched to a gene: 10. CDR1 SGDLS and CDR2 YYNGEE come from the germline V gene. In DNA form, the CDR3 reads TGTGCCAGCAGCGTAGGGGTGGGACTAGAGGGCACCTACGAGCAGTACTTC. Amino acids: CASSVGVGLEGTYEQYF.

The V call is TRBV16, the J call TRBJ1-1; no clear D gene. The CDR3 has 14 amino acids. The V gene lost 6 bases and the J gene lost 7 bases, with 18 bases spanning the gap. Germline values: CDR1 KGHSY, CDR2 FQNENV. CDR3: CASSKNIPGFEAFF. The CDR3 DNA reads as TGTGCCAGCAGTAAAAATATCCCCGGGTTTGAAGCTTTCTTT. Drawing the rest from reference TRBV16 and TRBJ1-1, the complete variable domain is GEEVAQTPKHLVRGEGQKAKLYCAPIKGHSYVFWYQQVLKNEFKFLISFQNENVFDETGMPKERFSAKCLPNSPCSLEIQATKLEDSAVYFCASSKNIPGFEAFFGQGTRLTVV.

The rearrangement links TRBV28 to TRBJ2-1; tentative D call: TRBD1 (6 bases). This CDR3 has 17 amino acids. Germline V CDR1 and CDR2: MDHEN, SYDVKM. Trimming shortened V by 5 bases and J by 2 bases, and 19 bases separated the two germline ends. The chain's CDR3 is CASSPEDSLSPYNEQFF. CDR3 DNA: TGTGCCAGCAGTCCCGAGGACAGCCTTTCCCCCTACAATGAGCAGTTCTTC.

This rearrangement joins TRBV11-3 to TRBJ2-2, with 9 bases fitting TRBD2. J gave up 6 bases and V 0 bases, and 5 bases lay outside the gene matches. CDR3 length equals 16 residues. The V gene's germline CDR1 is SGHNT and CDR2 YENEEA. CDR3 coding DNA: TGTGCCAGCAGCTTAGATCAGGCGGGAGGGCCCGGGGAGCTGTTTTTT. This gives the protein CASSLDQAGGPGELFF.